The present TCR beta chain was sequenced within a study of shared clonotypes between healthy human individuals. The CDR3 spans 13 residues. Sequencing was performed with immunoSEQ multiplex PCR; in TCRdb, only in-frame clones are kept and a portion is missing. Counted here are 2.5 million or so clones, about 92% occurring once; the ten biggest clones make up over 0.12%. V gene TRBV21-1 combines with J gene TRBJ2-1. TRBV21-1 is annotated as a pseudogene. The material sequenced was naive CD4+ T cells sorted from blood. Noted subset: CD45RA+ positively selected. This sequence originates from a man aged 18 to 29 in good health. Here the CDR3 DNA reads TGTGCCACCCCAAGGGCAGGAAGTGGTGAGCAGTTCTTC. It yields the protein CATPRAGSGEQFF.